This T cell receptor (beta chain) derives from a study of blood T cell repertoires in COVID-19. The wider study: The study drew acute and convalescent COVID-19 samples from the United States, Italy and Spain. The analysed material was cDNA or gDNA that came from T cells, B-cell-depleted T cells, or PBMCs.

The CDR3 totals 15 residues. V lost 5 bases and J lost 3; bases outside the gene matches: 3. Per germline, CDR1 SGHRS and CDR2 YFSETQ. Original analysis: The authors estimated nucleated cell counts from reference gene primer amplification. Profiled with immunoSEQ multiplex PCR; TCRdb holds only in-frame clones, not every one. The D gene and trimming were derived from the DNA, and the V and J assignments and clone size from that table. Here the sample spans roughly 130,000 clones, approximately 84% being singletons. In this sample, this clone turned up once. The rearrangement uses TRBV5-1 and TRBJ1-4; 11 bases are a match to TRBD1. The sequence came from a woman aged 25-40 years who had recovered from COVID-19. Material for sequencing was peripheral blood. The CDR3 protein is CASRAGQGANEKLFF. CDR3 bases: TGCGCCAGCAGAGCGGGACAGGGGGCTAATGAAAAACTGTTTTTT. Based on the CDR3 plus reference TRBV5-1 and TRBJ1-4, the full variable domain is KAGVTQTPRYLIKTRGQQVTLSCSPISGHRSVSWYQQTPGQGLQFLFEYFSETQRNKGNFPGRFSGRQFSNSRSEMNVSTLELGDSALYLCASRAGQGANEKLFFGSGTQLSVL.